This T cell receptor beta chain was recorded in a study of T cells in Graves' hyperthyroidism and ophthalmopathy. What was amplified from RNA transcripts were TCR beta CDR3 regions. Initially, a first-round RT-PCR of the TCR CDR3 employed the HTBI primer set. TCRdb reprocessed the multiplex PCR reads with MiXCR, giving one entry per CDR3 protein. The sample holds about 99,000 distinct CDR3 sequences, about 45% seen once. This clonotype was counted ten times or more. Germline CDR1 and CDR2: LNHNV and YYDKDF (reference sequence). Unmatched junction bases numbered 10, after V lost 7 bases and J lost 3 bases. The CDR3 length is 15 residues.

The source of this sequence is a man in his forties with Graves' hyperthyroidism. The sample consisted of blood. V is TRBV15 and J is TRBJ1-1, with TRBD1 matching over 8 bases. The CDR3 bases are TGTGCCACCACGTACACAGGGGGTTGGGACACTGAAGCTTTCTTT. It is translated as CATTYTGGWDTEAFF.